The text below deals with one T cell receptor beta chain. Its target is not known. CDR1 and CDR2 (germline): SGHNT, YYREEE (reference sequence). Deletions cut 6 bases from V and 8 bases from J, with 14 bases between. The CDR3 has 12 amino acids. These data come from a study of T cell repertoires in ileal Crohn's disease. The study, taken as a whole, reports: Mucosal expansions were suggested to be mainly CD8 T cells.

Libraries were prepared by immunoSEQ multiplex PCR; TCRdb keeps only in-frame clonotypes and omits some of them. The sample has about 5,200 clones; 81% are singletons. The sequence derives from an adult with Crohn's disease. The V gene is TRBV5-4, the J gene TRBJ1-1; no clear D gene. The specimen was ileal tissue. DNA of the CDR3: TGTGCCAGCACCTCCCTGGGCAGAGAAGCTTTCTTT. It encodes CASTSLGREAFF.